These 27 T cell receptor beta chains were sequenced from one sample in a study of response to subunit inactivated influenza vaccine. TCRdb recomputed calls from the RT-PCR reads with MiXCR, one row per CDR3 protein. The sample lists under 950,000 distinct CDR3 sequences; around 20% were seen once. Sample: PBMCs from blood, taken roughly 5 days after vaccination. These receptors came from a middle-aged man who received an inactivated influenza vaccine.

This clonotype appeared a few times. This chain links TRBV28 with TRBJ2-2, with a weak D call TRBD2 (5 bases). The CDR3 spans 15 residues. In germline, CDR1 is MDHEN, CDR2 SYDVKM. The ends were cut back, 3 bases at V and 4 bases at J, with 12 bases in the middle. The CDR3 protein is CASSLNTGVTGELFF. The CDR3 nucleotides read TGTGCCAGCAGTTTGAATACCGGGGTCACCGGGGAGCTGTTTTTT. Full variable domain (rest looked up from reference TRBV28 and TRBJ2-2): DVKVTQSSRYLVKRTGEKVFLECVQDMDHENMFWYRQDPGLGLRLIYFSYDVKMKEKGDIPEGYSVSREKKERFSLILESASTNQTSMYLCASSLNTGVTGELFFGEGSRLTVL.

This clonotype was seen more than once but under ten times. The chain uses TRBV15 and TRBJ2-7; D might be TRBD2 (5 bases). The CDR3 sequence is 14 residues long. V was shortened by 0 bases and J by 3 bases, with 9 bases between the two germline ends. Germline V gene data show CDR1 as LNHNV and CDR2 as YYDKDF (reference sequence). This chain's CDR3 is CATSRDTRGYEQYF. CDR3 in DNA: TGTGCCACCAGCAGAGATACACGGGGCTACGAGCAGTACTTC. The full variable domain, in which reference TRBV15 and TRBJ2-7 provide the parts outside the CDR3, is DAMVIQNPRYQVTQFGKPVTLSCSQTLNHNVMYWYQQKSSQAPKLLFHYYDKDFNNEADTPDNFQSRRPNTSFCFLDIRSPGLGDTAMYLCATSRDTRGYEQYFGPGTRLTVT.

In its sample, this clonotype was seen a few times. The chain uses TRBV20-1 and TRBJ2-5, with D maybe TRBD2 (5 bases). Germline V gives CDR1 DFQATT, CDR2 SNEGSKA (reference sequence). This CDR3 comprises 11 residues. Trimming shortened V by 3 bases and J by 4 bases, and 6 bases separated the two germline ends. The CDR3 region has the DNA TGCAGTGCTAGCGGGGTAGAGACCCAGTACTTC. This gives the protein CSASGVETQYF.

The CDR3 loop is CASSLPGTGNSPLHF. The CDR3 DNA reads as TGTGCCAGCAGCTTGCCCGGGACAGGAAATTCACCCCTCCACTTT. The chain recombines TRBV7-9 with TRBJ1-6, with 8 positions matching TRBD1. With 3 bases clipped from V and 7 bases from J, the junction kept 5 bases outside the gene matches. This CDR3 region has 15 residues. In germline, CDR1 is SEHNR, CDR2 FQNEAQ (reference sequence).

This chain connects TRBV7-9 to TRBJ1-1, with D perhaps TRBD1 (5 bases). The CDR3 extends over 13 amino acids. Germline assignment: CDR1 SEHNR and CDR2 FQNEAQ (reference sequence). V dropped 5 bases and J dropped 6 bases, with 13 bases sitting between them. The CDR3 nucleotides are TGTGCCAGCAGCCTTACGGGACTCGCTGAAGCTTTCTTT. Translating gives CASSLTGLAEAFF.

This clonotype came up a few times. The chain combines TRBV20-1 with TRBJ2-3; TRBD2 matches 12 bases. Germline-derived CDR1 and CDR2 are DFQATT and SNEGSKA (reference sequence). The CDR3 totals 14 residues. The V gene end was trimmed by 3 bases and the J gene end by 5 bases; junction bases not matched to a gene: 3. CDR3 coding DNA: TGCAGTGCTAGGACTAGCGGGGGTCTAGATACGCAGTATTTT. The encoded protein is CSARTSGGLDTQYF.

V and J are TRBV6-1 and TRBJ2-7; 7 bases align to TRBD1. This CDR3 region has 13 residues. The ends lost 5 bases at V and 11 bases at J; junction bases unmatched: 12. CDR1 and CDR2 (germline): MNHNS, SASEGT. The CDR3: CASSPTGNTAEYF. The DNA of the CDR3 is TGTGCCAGCAGTCCGACAGGGAATACCGCGGAGTACTTC.

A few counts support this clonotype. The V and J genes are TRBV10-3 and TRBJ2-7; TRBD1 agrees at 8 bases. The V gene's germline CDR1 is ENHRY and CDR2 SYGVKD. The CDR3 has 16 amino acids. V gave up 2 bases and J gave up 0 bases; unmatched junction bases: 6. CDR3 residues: CAISEPDRAYSYEQYF. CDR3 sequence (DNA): TGTGCCATCAGTGAGCCGGACAGGGCTTACTCCTACGAGCAGTACTTC.

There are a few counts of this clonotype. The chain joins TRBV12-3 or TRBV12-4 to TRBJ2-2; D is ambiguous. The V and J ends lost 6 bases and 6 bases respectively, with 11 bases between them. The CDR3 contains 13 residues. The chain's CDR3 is CASSPLLAGELFF. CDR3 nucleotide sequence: TGTGCCAGCAGCCCCCTTTTGGCCGGGGAGCTGTTTTTT.

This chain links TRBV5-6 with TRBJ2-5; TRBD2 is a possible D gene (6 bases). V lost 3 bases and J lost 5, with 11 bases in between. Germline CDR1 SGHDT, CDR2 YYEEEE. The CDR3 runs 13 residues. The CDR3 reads CASSSRDRETQYF. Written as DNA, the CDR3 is TGTGCCAGCAGCTCGCGGGATCGGGAGACCCAGTACTTC.

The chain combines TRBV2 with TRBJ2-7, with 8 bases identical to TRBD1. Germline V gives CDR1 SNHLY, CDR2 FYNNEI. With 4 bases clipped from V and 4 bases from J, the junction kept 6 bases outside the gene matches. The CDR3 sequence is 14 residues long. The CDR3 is CASSGDRGVYEQYF. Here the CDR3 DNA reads TGTGCCAGCAGTGGCGACAGGGGAGTTTACGAGCAGTACTTC.

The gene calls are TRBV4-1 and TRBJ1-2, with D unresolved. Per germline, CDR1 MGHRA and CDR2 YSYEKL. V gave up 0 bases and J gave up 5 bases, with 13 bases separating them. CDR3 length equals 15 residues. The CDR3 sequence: CASSQDVTFPYGYTF. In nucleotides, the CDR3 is TGCGCCAGCAGCCAAGATGTAACCTTCCCATATGGCTACACCTTC.

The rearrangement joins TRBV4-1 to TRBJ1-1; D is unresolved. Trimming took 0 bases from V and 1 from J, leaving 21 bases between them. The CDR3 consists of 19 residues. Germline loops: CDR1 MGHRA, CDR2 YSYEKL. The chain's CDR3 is CASSQEKRHIVRPNTEAFF. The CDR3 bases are TGCGCCAGCAGCCAAGAAAAAAGGCATATTGTTCGCCCGAACACTGAAGCTTTCTTT.

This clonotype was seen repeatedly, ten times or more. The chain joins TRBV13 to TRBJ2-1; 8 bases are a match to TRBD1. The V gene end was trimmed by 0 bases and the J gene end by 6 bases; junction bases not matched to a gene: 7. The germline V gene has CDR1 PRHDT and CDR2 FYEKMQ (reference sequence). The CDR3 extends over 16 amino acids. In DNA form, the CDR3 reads TGTGCCAGCAGCTTAGGGGACAGGGTCGGCCGCAATGAGCAGTTCTTC. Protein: CASSLGDRVGRNEQFF. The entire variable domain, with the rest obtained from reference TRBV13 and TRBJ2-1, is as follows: AAGVIQSPRHLIKEKRETATLKCYPIPRHDTVYWYQQGPGQDPQFLISFYEKMQSDKGSIPDRFSAQQFSDYHSELNMSSLELGDSALYFCASSLGDRVGRNEQFFGPGTRLTVL.

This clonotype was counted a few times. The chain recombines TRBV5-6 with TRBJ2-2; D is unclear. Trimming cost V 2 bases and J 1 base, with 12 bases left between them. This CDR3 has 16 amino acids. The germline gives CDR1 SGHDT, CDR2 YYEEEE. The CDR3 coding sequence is TGTGCCAGCAGCTTCGGTTTTGCAGGGAACACCGGGGAGCTGTTTTTT. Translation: CASSFGFAGNTGELFF.

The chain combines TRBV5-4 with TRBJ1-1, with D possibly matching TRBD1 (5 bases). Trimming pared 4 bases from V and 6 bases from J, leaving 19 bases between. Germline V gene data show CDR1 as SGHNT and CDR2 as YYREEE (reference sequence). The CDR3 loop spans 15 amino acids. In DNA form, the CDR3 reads TGTGCCAGCAGCAGAGCCGGGACCCGAGACGCTGAAGCTTTCTTT. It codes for CASSRAGTRDAEAFF.

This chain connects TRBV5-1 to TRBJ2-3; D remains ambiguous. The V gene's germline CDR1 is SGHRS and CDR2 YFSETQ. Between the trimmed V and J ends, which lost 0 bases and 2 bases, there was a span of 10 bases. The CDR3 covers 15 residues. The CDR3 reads CASSLDAVVTDTQYF. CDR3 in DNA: TGCGCCAGCAGCTTGGACGCTGTAGTCACAGATACGCAGTATTTT.

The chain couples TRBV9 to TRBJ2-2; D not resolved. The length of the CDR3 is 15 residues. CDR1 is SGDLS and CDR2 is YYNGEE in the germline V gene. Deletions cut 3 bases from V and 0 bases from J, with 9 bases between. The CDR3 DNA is TGTGCCAGCAGCGAAAGGGTATCGAACACCGGGGAGCTGTTTTTT. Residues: CASSERVSNTGELFF.

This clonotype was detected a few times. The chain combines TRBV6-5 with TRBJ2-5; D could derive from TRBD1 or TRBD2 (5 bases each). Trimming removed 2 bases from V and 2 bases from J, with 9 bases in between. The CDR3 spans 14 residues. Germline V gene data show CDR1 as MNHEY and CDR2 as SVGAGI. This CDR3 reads CASSYPGPQETQYF. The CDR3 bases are TGTGCCAGCAGTTACCCGGGACCACAAGAGACCCAGTACTTC.

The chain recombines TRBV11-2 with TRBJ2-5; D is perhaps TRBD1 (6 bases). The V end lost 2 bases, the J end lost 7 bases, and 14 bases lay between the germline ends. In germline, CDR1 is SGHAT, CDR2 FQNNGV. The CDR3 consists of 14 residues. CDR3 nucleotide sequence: TGTGCCAGCAGCTTATTGGGGGCCGTCGGGACCCAGTACTTC. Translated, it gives CASSLLGAVGTQYF.

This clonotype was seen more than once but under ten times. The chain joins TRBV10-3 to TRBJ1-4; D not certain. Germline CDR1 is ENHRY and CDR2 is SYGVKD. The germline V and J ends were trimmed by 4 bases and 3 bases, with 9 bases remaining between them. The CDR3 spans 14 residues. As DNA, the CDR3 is TGTGCCATCAGTGGGACTGGGGCTAATGAAAAACTGTTTTTT. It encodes CAISGTGANEKLFF.

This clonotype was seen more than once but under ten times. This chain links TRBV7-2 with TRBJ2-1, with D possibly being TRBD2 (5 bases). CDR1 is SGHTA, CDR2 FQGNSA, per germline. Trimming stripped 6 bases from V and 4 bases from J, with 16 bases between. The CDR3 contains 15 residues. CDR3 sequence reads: CASSRGLVLYNEQFF. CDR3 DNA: TGTGCCAGCAGTCGAGGACTCGTACTTTACAATGAGCAGTTCTTC.

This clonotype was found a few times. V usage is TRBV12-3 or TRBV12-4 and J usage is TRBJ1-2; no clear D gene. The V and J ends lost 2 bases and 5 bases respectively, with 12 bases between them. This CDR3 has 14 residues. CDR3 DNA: TGTGCCAGCAGTTTATCGTTGATGGGGTATGGCTACACCTTC. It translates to CASSLSLMGYGYTF.

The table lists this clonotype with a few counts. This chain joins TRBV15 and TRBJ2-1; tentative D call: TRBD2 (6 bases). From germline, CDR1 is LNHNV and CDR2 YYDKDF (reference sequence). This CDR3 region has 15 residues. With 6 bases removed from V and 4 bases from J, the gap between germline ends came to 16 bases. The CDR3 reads CATRAPGGRYNEQFF. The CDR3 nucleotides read TGTGCCACCAGGGCGCCTGGGGGGAGGTACAATGAGCAGTTCTTC.

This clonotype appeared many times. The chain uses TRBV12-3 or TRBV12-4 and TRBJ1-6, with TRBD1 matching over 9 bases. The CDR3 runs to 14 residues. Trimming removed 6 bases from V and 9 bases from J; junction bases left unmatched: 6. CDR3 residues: CASRSGDRVSPLHF. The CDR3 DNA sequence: TGTGCCAGCAGGTCTGGGGACAGGGTTTCACCCCTCCACTTT.

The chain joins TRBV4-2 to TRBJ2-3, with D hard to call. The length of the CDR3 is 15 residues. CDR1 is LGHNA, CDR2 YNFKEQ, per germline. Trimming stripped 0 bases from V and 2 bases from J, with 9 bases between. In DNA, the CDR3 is TGTGCCAGCAGCCAAGAATGGTCACCCACAGATACGCAGTATTTT. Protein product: CASSQEWSPTDTQYF.

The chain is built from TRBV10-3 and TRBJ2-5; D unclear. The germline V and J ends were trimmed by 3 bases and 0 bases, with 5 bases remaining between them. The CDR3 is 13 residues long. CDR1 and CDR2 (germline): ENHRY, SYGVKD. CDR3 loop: CAISEWNQETQYF. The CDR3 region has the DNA TGTGCCATCAGTGAATGGAACCAAGAGACCCAGTACTTC.